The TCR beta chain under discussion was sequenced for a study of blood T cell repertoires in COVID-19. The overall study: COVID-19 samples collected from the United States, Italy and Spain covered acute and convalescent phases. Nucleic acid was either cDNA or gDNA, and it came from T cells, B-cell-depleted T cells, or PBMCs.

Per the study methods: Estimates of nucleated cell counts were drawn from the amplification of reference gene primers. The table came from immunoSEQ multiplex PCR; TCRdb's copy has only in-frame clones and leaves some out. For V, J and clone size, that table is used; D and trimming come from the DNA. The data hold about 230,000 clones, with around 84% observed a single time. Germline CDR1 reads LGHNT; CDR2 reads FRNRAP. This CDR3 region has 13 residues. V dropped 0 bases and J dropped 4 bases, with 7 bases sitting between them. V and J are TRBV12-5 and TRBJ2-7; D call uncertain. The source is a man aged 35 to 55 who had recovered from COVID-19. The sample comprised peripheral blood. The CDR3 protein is CASGLVQKYEQYF. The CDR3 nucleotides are TGTGCTAGTGGTTTGGTCCAGAAATACGAGCAGTACTTC.